This is a list of T cell receptor beta chains from one sample in a study of blood T cell repertoires in COVID-19. Using immunoSEQ multiplex PCR, the repertoire was profiled, and TCRdb retains in-frame clones only, with some absent. The table lists about 13,000 clones, approximately 91% of them singletons. The sequencing sample was made of peripheral blood. The source is a human donor in a cohort sampled during active COVID-19. CDR3s include the opening cysteine and the closing phenylalanine or tryptophan. The D gene is left open where the match is weak. Where a row states a size, it is once, few, many or the class of an expanded clone; other rows omit it.

cdr3_aa: CASSFWGGTEAFF
cdr3_nt: TGTGCCAGCAGCTTCTGGGGAGGCACTGAAGCTTTCTTT
j_call: TRBJ1-1
d_call: NA
v_call: TRBV5-4
clone_size: NA
cdr3_length: 13

cdr3_aa: CSASGDAGGHSETQYF
cdr3_nt: TGCAGTGCTAGTGGGGACGCTGGAGGGCATAGCGAGACCCAGTACTTC
j_call: TRBJ2-5
d_call: NA
v_call: TRBV20-1
clone_size: once
cdr3_length: 16

cdr3_aa: CASSQDPRGGYTF
cdr3_nt: TGTGCCAGCAGCCAAGATCCTCGCGGAGGCTACACCTTC
j_call: TRBJ1-2
d_call: NA
v_call: TRBV3-1/TRBV3-2
clone_size: once
cdr3_length: 13

cdr3_aa: CASSLVESYEQYF
cdr3_nt: TGCGCCAGCAGCTTGGTGGAGTCCTACGAGCAGTACTTC
j_call: TRBJ2-7
d_call: NA
v_call: TRBV5-1
clone_size: few
cdr3_length: 13

cdr3_aa: CASSFGLAYTDTQYF
cdr3_nt: TGTGCCAGCAGCTTTGGACTAGCATACACAGATACGCAGTATTTT
j_call: TRBJ2-3
d_call: TRBD2
v_call: TRBV5-4
clone_size: NA
cdr3_length: 15

cdr3_aa: CATSALSGSSYEQYF
cdr3_nt: TGTGCCACCAGTGCCCTAAGCGGTTCCTCCTACGAGCAGTACTTC
j_call: TRBJ2-7
d_call: NA
v_call: TRBV24-1
clone_size: NA
cdr3_length: 15

cdr3_aa: CASSQNTGNSPLHF
cdr3_nt: TGTGCCAGCAGCCAAAACACAGGGAATTCACCCCTCCACTTT
j_call: TRBJ1-6
d_call: NA
v_call: TRBV14
clone_size: NA
cdr3_length: 14

cdr3_aa: CASNPSQSYSGANVLTF
cdr3_nt: TGTGCCAGCAACCCATCACAGTCTTACTCTGGGGCCAACGTCCTGACTTTC
j_call: TRBJ2-6
d_call: NA
v_call: TRBV5-4
clone_size: once
cdr3_length: 17

cdr3_aa: CASSKGQGFSDTQYF
cdr3_nt: TGTGCCAGCAGCAAGGGACAGGGGTTTTCGGATACGCAGTATTTT
j_call: TRBJ2-3
d_call: TRBD1
v_call: TRBV5-4
clone_size: NA
cdr3_length: 15

cdr3_aa: CASSLGQGRAYEQYF
cdr3_nt: TGTGCCAGCAGCTTAGGGCAGGGGCGGGCCTACGAGCAGTACTTC
j_call: TRBJ2-7
d_call: NA
v_call: TRBV7-3
clone_size: NA
cdr3_length: 15